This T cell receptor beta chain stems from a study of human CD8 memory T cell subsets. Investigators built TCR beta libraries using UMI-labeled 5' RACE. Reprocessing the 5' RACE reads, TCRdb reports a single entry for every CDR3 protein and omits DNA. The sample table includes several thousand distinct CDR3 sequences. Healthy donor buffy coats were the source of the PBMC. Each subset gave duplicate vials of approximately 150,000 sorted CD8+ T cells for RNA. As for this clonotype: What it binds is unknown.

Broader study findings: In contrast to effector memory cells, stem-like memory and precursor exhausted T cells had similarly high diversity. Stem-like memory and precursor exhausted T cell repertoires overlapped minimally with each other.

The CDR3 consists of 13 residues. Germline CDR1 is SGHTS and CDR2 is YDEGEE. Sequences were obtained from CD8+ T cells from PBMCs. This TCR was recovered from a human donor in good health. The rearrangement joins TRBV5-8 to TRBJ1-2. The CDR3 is CASSWTDNYGYTF.